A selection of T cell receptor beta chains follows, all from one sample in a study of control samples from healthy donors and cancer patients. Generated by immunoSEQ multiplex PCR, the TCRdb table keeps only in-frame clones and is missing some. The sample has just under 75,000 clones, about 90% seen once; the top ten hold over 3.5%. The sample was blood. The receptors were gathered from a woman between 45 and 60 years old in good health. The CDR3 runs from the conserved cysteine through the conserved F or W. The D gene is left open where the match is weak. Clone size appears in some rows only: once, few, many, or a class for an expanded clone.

CASSLGLAGGNEQFF,TGTGCCAGCAGTTTAGGGCTAGCGGGAGGGAATGAGCAGTTCTTC,few,TRBD2,TRBJ2-1,TRBV28
CASRGVNYGYTF,TGTGCCAGCAGGGGAGTAAACTATGGCTACACCTTC,-,-,TRBJ1-2,TRBV28
CASSLWDVSNQPQHF,TGTGCCAGCAGTTTATGGGATGTTAGCAATCAGCCCCAGCATTTT,-,-,TRBJ1-5,TRBV28
CACLRDRESGTF,TGTGCCTGCCTCCGGGACAGGGAAAGCGGCACCTTC,-,TRBD1,TRBJ1-2,TRBV30
CASSPMGTGDTQYF,TGTGCCAGCAGCCCAATGGGGACGGGAGATACGCAGTATTTT,-,-,TRBJ2-3,TRBV7-8
CASSVPGTGREKLFF,TGTGCCAGCAGCGTCCCCGGGACAGGGAGAGAAAAACTGTTTTTT,once,TRBD1,TRBJ1-4,TRBV5-5
CASSQRGSGNTIYF,TGCGCCAGCAGCCAAAGGGGTTCTGGAAACACCATATATTTT,-,-,TRBJ1-3,TRBV4-1
CAWSVHRDTQYF,TGTGCCTGGAGTGTCCACAGGGATACGCAGTATTTT,-,-,TRBJ2-3,TRBV30
CSVQDGNYGYTF,TGCAGCGTTCAGGACGGCAACTATGGCTACACCTTC,-,-,TRBJ1-2,TRBV29-1
CASSLKRLAGDLYNEQFF,TGTGCCAGCAGCTTGAAAAGACTAGCGGGTGACCTCTACAATGAGCAGTTCTTC,-,TRBD2,TRBJ2-1,TRBV5-4
CASSLVGQGIEQRIKGLLYNEQFF,TGCGCCAGCAGCTTGGTTGGGCAGGGGATCGAACAGCGGATAAAGGGCCTGTTATACAATGAGCAGTTCTTC,-,-,TRBJ2-1,TRBV5-1
CASSIRERDEQYF,TGTGCCAGTAGTATACGGGAGAGGGACGAGCAGTACTTC,once,-,TRBJ2-7,TRBV19
CASSLVGASETQYF,TGTGCCAGCAGCTTGGTCGGGGCATCAGAGACCCAGTACTTC,-,-,TRBJ2-5,TRBV5-5
CASSEWGSQGAHNEQFF,TGTGCCAGCAGTGAATGGGGGTCGCAGGGAGCGCACAATGAGCAGTTCTTC,-,-,TRBJ2-1,TRBV6-1
CASSPRDRHTGELFF,TGTGCCAGCAGTCCCCGGGACAGGCACACCGGGGAGCTGTTTTTT,-,TRBD1,TRBJ2-2,TRBV6-1
CASSQGDSLGGYTF,TGTGCCAGCAGCCAGGGGGACAGTCTGGGAGGCTACACCTTC,-,TRBD1,TRBJ1-2,TRBV3-1/TRBV3-2
CASSPLGGEGSPLHF,TGCGCCAGCAGCCCCCTAGGGGGGGAAGGATCACCCCTCCACTTT,once,-,TRBJ1-6,TRBV5-1
CASSFMGQANTEAFF,TGTGCCAGCAGCTTTATGGGACAAGCGAACACTGAAGCTTTCTTT,-,-,TRBJ1-1,TRBV11-2
CASSVGTSGGIDTQYF,TGTGCCAGCAGCGTCGGGACTAGCGGGGGGATAGATACGCAGTATTTT,-,TRBD2,TRBJ2-3,TRBV9
CAWSKGWADTQYF,TGTGCCTGGAGTAAAGGATGGGCAGATACGCAGTATTTT,-,-,TRBJ2-3,TRBV30
CASSLRGVNTEAFF,TGTGCCAGCAGCTTGCGAGGGGTGAACACTGAAGCTTTCTTT,-,-,TRBJ1-1,TRBV5-6
CASIRYTEAFF,TGTGCCAGCATACGGTACACTGAAGCTTTCTTT,once,-,TRBJ1-1,TRBV28
CASSQMGLAIGNEQFF,TGTGCCAGCAGTCAAATGGGACTAGCAATCGGCAATGAGCAGTTCTTC,-,TRBD2,TRBJ2-1,TRBV9
CASSQAGAQYF,TGTGCCAGCAGCCAAGCGGGGGCGCAGTATTTT,-,-,TRBJ2-3,TRBV3-1/TRBV3-2
CASSQGVVGPGHDEQYF,TGCGCCAGCAGCCAAGGTGTGGTAGGCCCCGGGCACGACGAGCAGTACTTC,-,-,TRBJ2-7,TRBV4-1
CASSPTGGIEAFF,TGTGCCAGCAGTCCGACAGGGGGCATTGAAGCTTTCTTT,medium-sized,TRBD1,TRBJ1-1,TRBV12-3/TRBV12-4